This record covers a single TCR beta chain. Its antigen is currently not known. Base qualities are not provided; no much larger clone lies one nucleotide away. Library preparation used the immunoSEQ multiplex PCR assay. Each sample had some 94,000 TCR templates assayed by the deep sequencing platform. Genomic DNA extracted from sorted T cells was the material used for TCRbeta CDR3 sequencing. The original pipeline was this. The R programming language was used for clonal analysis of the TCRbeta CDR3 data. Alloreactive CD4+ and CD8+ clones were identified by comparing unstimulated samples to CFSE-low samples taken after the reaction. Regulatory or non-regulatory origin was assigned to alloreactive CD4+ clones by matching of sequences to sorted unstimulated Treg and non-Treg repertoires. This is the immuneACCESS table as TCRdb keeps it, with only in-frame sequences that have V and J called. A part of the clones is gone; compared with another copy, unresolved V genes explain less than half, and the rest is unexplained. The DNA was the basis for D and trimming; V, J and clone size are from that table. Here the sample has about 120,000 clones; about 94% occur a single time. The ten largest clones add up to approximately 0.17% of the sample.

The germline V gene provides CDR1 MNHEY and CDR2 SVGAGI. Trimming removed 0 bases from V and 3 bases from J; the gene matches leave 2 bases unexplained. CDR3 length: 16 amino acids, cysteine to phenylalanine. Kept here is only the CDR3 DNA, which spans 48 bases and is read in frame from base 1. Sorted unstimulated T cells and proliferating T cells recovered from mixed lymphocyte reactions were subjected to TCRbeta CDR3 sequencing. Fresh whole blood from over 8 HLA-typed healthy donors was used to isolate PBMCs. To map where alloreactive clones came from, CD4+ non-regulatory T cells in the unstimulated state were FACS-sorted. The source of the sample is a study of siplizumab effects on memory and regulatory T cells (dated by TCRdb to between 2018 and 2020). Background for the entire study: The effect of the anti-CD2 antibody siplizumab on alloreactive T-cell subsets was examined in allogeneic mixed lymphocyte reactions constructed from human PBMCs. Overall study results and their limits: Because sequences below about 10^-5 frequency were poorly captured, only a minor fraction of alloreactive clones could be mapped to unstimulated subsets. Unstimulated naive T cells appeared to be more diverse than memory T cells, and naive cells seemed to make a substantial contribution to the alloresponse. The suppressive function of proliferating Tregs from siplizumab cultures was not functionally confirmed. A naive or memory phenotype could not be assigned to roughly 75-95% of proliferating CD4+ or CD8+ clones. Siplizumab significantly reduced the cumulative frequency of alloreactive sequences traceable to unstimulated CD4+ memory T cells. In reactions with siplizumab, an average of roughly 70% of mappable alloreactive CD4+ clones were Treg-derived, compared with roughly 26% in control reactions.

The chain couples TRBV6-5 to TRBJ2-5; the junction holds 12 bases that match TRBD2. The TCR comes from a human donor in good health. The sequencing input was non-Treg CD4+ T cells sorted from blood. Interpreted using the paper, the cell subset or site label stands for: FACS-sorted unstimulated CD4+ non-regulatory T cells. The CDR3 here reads CASSYSTSGGKETQYF. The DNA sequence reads TGTGCCAGCAGTTACTCGACTAGCGGGGGTAAAGAGACCCAGTACTTC.